The next 18 T cell receptor beta chains were all read from a single sample in a study of patients and donors after allogeneic stem cell transplantation. TCRdb re-derived calls from the RT-PCR reads in MiXCR, one entry per CDR3 protein. The sample shows approximately 33,000 distinct CDR3 sequences, nearly 7% of them seen only once. Input material: blood, either unsorted or a sorted T cell fraction (not recorded which). The source of these receptors is a human donor who was either an allogeneic HSCT recipient or a stem cell or donor lymphocyte infusion donor (not recorded which). It is not recorded whose cells these are; they may come from a transplant donor.

In its sample, this clonotype was seen many times. The gene calls are TRBV15 and TRBJ2-4; D is unresolved. V shed 4 bases and J shed 2 bases, with 9 bases lying between them. Germline V gene data show CDR1 as LNHNV and CDR2 as YYDKDF (reference sequence). CDR3 length: 14 amino acids. In nucleotides, the CDR3 is TGTGCCACCAGCATTTCTGGGTCCAAAAACATTCAGTACTTC. Amino acid sequence: CATSISGSKNIQYF. Full variable domain (remainder filled in from reference TRBV15 and TRBJ2-4): DAMVIQNPRYQVTQFGKPVTLSCSQTLNHNVMYWYQQKSSQAPKLLFHYYDKDFNNEADTPDNFQSRRPNTSFCFLDIRSPGLGDTAMYLCATSISGSKNIQYFGAGTRLSVL.

The chain joins TRBV20-1 to TRBJ2-3; D not resolved. CDR1 is DFQATT and CDR2 is SNEGSKA in the germline V gene (reference sequence). V dropped 6 bases and J dropped 1 base, with 8 bases sitting between them. The CDR3 spans 12 residues. The CDR3 protein is CSARGGTDTQYF. CDR3 nucleotides: TGCAGTGCCCGCGGCGGCACAGATACGCAGTATTTT.

This clonotype has a single count. The chain couples TRBV4-3 to TRBJ2-1; TRBD1 aligns across 10 bases. V was pared by 4 bases and J by 7 bases, with 7 bases of the junction left unmatched. Germline V gene lookup returns CDR1 LGHNA and CDR2 YSLEER. This CDR3 comprises 15 residues. The CDR3 protein is CASSLRQGAPNEQFF. CDR3 nucleotide sequence: TGCGCCAGCAGCCTCCGACAGGGGGCGCCGAATGAGCAGTTCTTC.

The chain employs TRBV6-2 or TRBV6-3 and TRBJ2-2; 8 bases are a match to TRBD2. The CDR3 is 16 residues long. Germline CDR1 is MNHEY and CDR2 is SVGEGT. V lost 6 bases and J lost 2; bases outside the gene matches: 8. The CDR3: CASSQRLAYNTGELFF. The CDR3 DNA is TGTGCCAGCAGCCAAAGACTAGCGTATAACACCGGGGAGCTGTTTTTT.

This clonotype appeared a few times. The gene calls are TRBV7-2 and TRBJ2-2; 7 nucleotides line up with TRBD2. Trimming took 1 base from V and 3 from J; bases not matched to a gene: 8. Germline lookup yields CDR1 SGHTA and CDR2 FQGNSA. The CDR3 covers 17 residues. The CDR3 DNA follows: TGTGCCAGCAGCTTAGAGGCGCGGGAGAGGTACACCGGGGAGCTGTTTTTT. Translated: CASSLEARERYTGELFF.

This clonotype was recorded a few times. The rearrangement links TRBV4-3 to TRBJ2-3, with 8 bases fitting TRBD2. This CDR3 contains 17 residues. Germline CDR1 and CDR2: LGHNA and YSLEER. Trimming at V came to 0 bases and at J to 3 bases, leaving 8 bases not matched to a gene. As DNA, the CDR3 is TGCGCCAGCAGCCAAGATGGGAGCGGGAGAATAACAGATACGCAGTATTTT. Residues: CASSQDGSGRITDTQYF.

This clonotype was seen repeatedly, ten times or more. CDR3 region: CATSDAGTGASYEQYF. DNA for the CDR3: TGTGCCACCAGTGACGCCGGGACAGGGGCTTCCTACGAGCAGTACTTC. V and J are TRBV24-1 and TRBJ2-7; 10 positions agree with TRBD1. CDR3 length: 16 residues. The J segment lost 1 base and the V segment lost 4 bases, leaving 6 bases of the junction unmatched. Germline V gives CDR1 KGHDR, CDR2 SFDVKD.

This clonotype was observed a handful of times. J is TRBJ2-2 and V is TRBV2, with a weak D call TRBD2 (7 bases). CDR3 length equals 14 residues. CDR1 SNHLY and CDR2 FYNNEI come from the germline V gene. V lost 4 bases and J lost 9, with 15 bases in between. The CDR3 loop reads CASSVLGGARELFF. CDR3 nucleotide sequence: TGTGCCAGCAGTGTTTTGGGGGGGGCCCGGGAGCTGTTTTTT.

This clonotype turned up a few times. V is TRBV7-9 and J is TRBJ2-1; tentatively, D is TRBD1 (6 bases). The CDR3 spans 16 residues. Germline CDR1 reads SEHNR; CDR2 reads FQNEAQ (reference sequence). V was cut by 5 bases and J by 6 bases, with 20 bases left in between. The CDR3 coding sequence is TGTGCCAGCAGCCAGGGGTTAGGGTTGTTGGCCAATGAGCAGTTCTTC. Translating it yields CASSQGLGLLANEQFF.

This clonotype was observed at least ten times. The chain couples TRBV6-2 or TRBV6-3 to TRBJ1-1, with a tentative D call TRBD1 (5 bases). Germline V lookup: CDR1 MNHEY, CDR2 SVGEGT. Trimming stripped 0 bases from V and 3 bases from J, with 14 bases between. The CDR3 totals 16 residues. CDR3: CASSYSSGLWDTEAFF. The CDR3 region has the DNA TGTGCCAGCAGTTACTCGTCGGGACTGTGGGACACTGAAGCTTTCTTT.

In this sample, this clonotype turned up a few times. The chain joins TRBV7-6 to TRBJ2-5; 8 bases are a match to TRBD1. There are 15 residues in the CDR3. V trimming: 4 bases; J trimming: 5 bases; junction bases outside the gene matches: 9. Germline values: CDR1 SGHVS, CDR2 FNYEAQ. The DNA of the CDR3 is TGTGCCAGCAGCTCAAGCCAGGGGGCCCATGAGACCCAGTACTTC. This encodes CASSSSQGAHETQYF.

This clonotype was picked up many times. The chain recombines TRBV24-1 with TRBJ2-1, with D possibly being TRBD1 or TRBD2 (5 bases each). Germline CDR1 is KGHDR and CDR2 is SFDVKD. Trimming took off 5 bases at V and 8 bases at J, with 12 bases between the two ends. This CDR3 has 13 amino acids. CDR3 region: CATSGRGDHEQFF. In DNA, the CDR3 is TGTGCCACCAGTGGTAGGGGAGACCATGAGCAGTTCTTC.

This clonotype appeared many times. The DNA for the CDR3 is TGTGCCAGCAGCTGGGGACAGGGTGAAGCTTTCTTT. Translation gives CASSWGQGEAFF. The chain carries TRBV28 and TRBJ1-1; TRBD1 matches 9 bases. Germline V gene lookup returns CDR1 MDHEN and CDR2 SYDVKM. The CDR3 is 12 residues long. Germline trimming cut 6 bases from V and 7 bases from J; bases unmatched to any gene: 3.

The CDR3 DNA sequence: TGTGCCAGCAGTTACTCGGGACAGGTGGCCTACGAGCAGTACTTC. Protein product: CASSYSGQVAYEQYF. The chain recombines TRBV6-5 with TRBJ2-7; TRBD1 aligns across 8 bases. V dropped 0 bases and J dropped 2; count of bases not matched to a gene: 3. Per the germline V gene, CDR1 is MNHEY and CDR2 is SVGAGI. There are 15 residues in the CDR3.

The chain joins TRBV21-1 to TRBJ2-1. TRBV21-1 is an annotated pseudogene. This CDR3 comprises 16 residues. The CDR3 DNA sequence: TGTGCCAGCAGCACCTTGACGACAAGGACCTACAATGAGCAGTTCTTC. Translating it yields CASSTLTTRTYNEQFF.

This clonotype was seen many times. This chain links TRBV7-8 with TRBJ2-3; D is unresolved. V was shortened by 6 bases and J by 4 bases, with 20 bases between the two germline ends. The CDR3 covers 16 residues. CDR1 and CDR2 from the germline V gene are SGHVS and FQNEAQ. The CDR3 DNA reads TGTGCCAGCAGTCGATATCGTCGCGGTGGCGCAGATACGCAGTATTTT. Amino acid sequence: CASSRYRRGGADTQYF.

There are many counts of this clonotype. The J gene is TRBJ1-1, the V gene TRBV12-3 or TRBV12-4, with 7 bases identical to TRBD1. This CDR3 is built from 14 residues. Unmatched junction bases numbered 2, after V lost 1 base and J lost 3 bases. CDR3 loop: CASSLGQGYTEAFF. The CDR3 DNA sequence: TGTGCCAGCAGTTTAGGACAGGGTTACACTGAAGCTTTCTTT.

Ten or more counts support this clonotype. The CDR3 region is CASSPPMTGARFAFF. The CDR3 DNA follows: TGTGCCAGCTCACCACCGATGACAGGGGCTCGGTTCGCTTTCTTT. The rearrangement uses TRBV18 and TRBJ1-1; 8 bases line up with TRBD1. Germline lookup yields CDR1 KGHSH and CDR2 LQKENI. The CDR3 runs to 15 residues. Unmatched junction bases numbered 11, after V lost 0 bases and J lost 11 bases.